The rows below give T cell receptor beta chains drawn from one sample of a study of T cell responses to AZD1222 COVID-19 vaccine. Sequenced by immunoSEQ multiplex PCR; TCRdb stores in-frame clones only, minus some. The repertoire holds approximately 130,000 clones, with about 89% as singletons. Sequencing was performed on peripheral blood, taken on day 0 of MenACWY control vaccination. All receptors come from an adult in good health. The CDR3 runs from the conserved cysteine through the conserved F or W. D genes are given only for firm matches.

j_call v_call d_call cdr3_nt cdr3_aa
TRBJ1-4 TRBV7-3 - TGTGCCAGCAGCTTGCGGGGCAGGGGAGTAGGTGAAAAACTGTTTTTT CASSLRGRGVGEKLFF
TRBJ1-5 TRBV27 TRBD1 TGTGCCAGCAAACAGGGACAGACTAATCAGCCCCAGCATTTT CASKQGQTNQPQHF
TRBJ2-7 TRBV27 - TGTGCCAGCAGTCTCTTCTACGAGCAGTACTTC CASSLFYEQYF
TRBJ1-5 TRBV6-6 - TGTGCCAGCAGCCCCACTCAGGGGCTCAATCAGCCCCAGCATTTT CASSPTQGLNQPQHF
TRBJ2-7 TRBV12-3/TRBV12-4 - TGTGCCAGCAGTTTAAGGGGGAACGAGCAGTACTTC CASSLRGNEQYF
TRBJ2-7 TRBV30 - TGTGCCTGGAGCTACACCTCCTACGAGCAGTACTTC CAWSYTSYEQYF
TRBJ1-1 TRBV11-3 - TGTGCCAGCAGCTTAGTGAGGCAAAACACTGAAGCTTTCTTT CASSLVRQNTEAFF
TRBJ1-6 TRBV20-1 TRBD1 TGCAGTGCTAGTCTCGAGCAGGGGGCCTCACCCCTCCACTTT CSASLEQGASPLHF
TRBJ1-3 TRBV6-6 TRBD1 TGTGCCAGCAGTCACCCGGGACAGGGGGACTCTGGAAACACCATATATTTT CASSHPGQGDSGNTIYF
TRBJ1-4 TRBV2 - - CASSSSGNEKLFF